Shown below are 18 T cell receptor beta chains from a single sample sequenced in a study of T cells in Graves' hyperthyroidism and ophthalmopathy. Amplification yielded TCR beta CDR3 regions, with RNA transcripts as the source. HTBI primers were the set used in a first-round RT-PCR of the TCR CDR3. TCRdb used MiXCR to reprocess the multiplex PCR reads, holding one entry per CDR3 protein. There are hundreds of thousands of distinct CDR3 sequences in the sample; 35% to 55% occur only once, and roughly 8.2% lies in the top ten. The sample comprised peripheral blood or thyroid tissue (not recorded which). These TCRs come from a woman between 18 and 30 years old with Graves' hyperthyroidism.

This clonotype was observed at least ten times. The chain carries TRBV29-1 and TRBJ2-6; TRBD2 aligns across 8 bases. In germline, CDR1 is SQVTM, CDR2 ANQGSEA. V lost 2 bases and J lost 0; bases outside the gene matches: 9. The CDR3 runs 18 residues. The CDR3 loop reads CSVEILPSGRSGANVLTF. Written as DNA, the CDR3 is TGCAGCGTTGAAATTCTGCCTAGCGGGCGCTCTGGGGCCAACGTCCTGACTTTC.

V gene TRBV7-9 combines with J gene TRBJ1-3; 7 bases match TRBD1. Looked up from germline, CDR1 is SEHNR and CDR2 is FQNEAQ (reference sequence). With 4 bases clipped from V and 4 bases from J, the junction kept 7 bases outside the gene matches. The CDR3 runs 15 residues. The CDR3 nucleotides are TGTGCCAGCAGCTCTTCCGGGACAGAGGGAAACACCATATATTTT. It translates to CASSSSGTEGNTIYF.

The chain links TRBV19 to TRBJ1-5, with 11 bases that match TRBD1. CDR1 is LNHDA, CDR2 SQIVND, per germline (reference sequence). The CDR3 length is 15 residues. After removal of 5 bases from V and 11 bases from J, the junction contained 11 bases not matched to a gene. The CDR3 DNA sequence: TGTGCCAGTAGTGTCCAGGGGACAGGGGGTTTGGCCCAGCATTTT. Protein sequence: CASSVQGTGGLAQHF. Using reference TRBV19 and TRBJ1-5 for the parts outside the CDR3, the full variable domain is DGGITQSPKYLFRKEGQNVTLSCEQNLNHDAMYWYRQDPGQGLRLIYYSQIVNDFQKGDIAEGYSVSREKKESFPLTVTSAQKNPTAFYLCASSVQGTGGLAQHFGDGTRLSIL.

This clonotype was counted between two and nine times. The chain recombines TRBV2 with TRBJ2-7; the D is unclear. The CDR3 has 15 amino acids. Germline CDR1 and CDR2: SNHLY and FYNNEI. Deletions cut 7 bases from V and 1 base from J, with 17 bases between. The CDR3 coding sequence is TGTGCCAGCACCTTTCTTGGCACGCCTTCCTACGAGCAGTACTTC. Amino acid sequence: CASTFLGTPSYEQYF. Supplemented by reference TRBV2 and TRBJ2-7, the full variable domain reads EPEVTQTPSHQVTQMGQEVILRCVPISNHLYFYWYRQILGQKVEFLVSFYNNEISEKSEIFDDQFSVERPDGSNFTLKIRSTKLEDSAMYFCASTFLGTPSYEQYFGPGTRLTVT.

The genes are TRBV7-2 and TRBJ2-7; perhaps TRBD2 as D (6 bases). Deletions cut 5 bases from V and 5 bases from J, with 13 bases between. The CDR3 is 13 amino acids. The germline V gene encodes CDR1 SGHTA and CDR2 FQGNSA. CDR3 coding DNA: TGTGCCAGCAGCATGGACTATACCGACGAGCAGTACTTC. Its protein is CASSMDYTDEQYF.

The chain joins TRBV25-1 to TRBJ2-5, with 7 bases identical to TRBD1. In germline, CDR1 is MGHDK, CDR2 SYGVNS. The junction had 4 bases not matched to a gene; V was cut back by 6 bases and J by 0 bases. CDR3 size: 14 residues. CDR3 sequence (DNA): TGTGCCAGCAGGGACAGGATGTACCAAGAGACCCAGTACTTC. Amino acids: CASRDRMYQETQYF.

V is TRBV10-1 and J is TRBJ1-6, with D maybe TRBD1 (5 bases). The CDR3 is made up of 12 amino acids. Germline V CDR1 and CDR2: WNHNN, SYGVQD (reference sequence). The germline V and J ends were trimmed by 7 bases and 8 bases, with 9 bases remaining between them. CDR3 sequence (DNA): TGCGCCAGCACAGGGCTCGATTCACCCCTCCACTTT. This encodes CASTGLDSPLHF.

The rearrangement links TRBV12-3 or TRBV12-4 to TRBJ1-2; the D is unclear. V lost 3 bases and J 6 bases, leaving 14 bases between the germline ends. The length of the CDR3 is 14 residues. This CDR3 reads CASSLPAGGDGYTF. The CDR3 nucleotides read TGTGCCAGCAGTTTGCCGGCCGGCGGGGATGGCTACACCTTC.

The J gene is TRBJ2-5, the V gene TRBV5-1; D gene uncertain. CDR3 size: 15 residues. The germline CDR1 and CDR2 sequences are SGHRS and YFSETQ. Trimming stripped 0 bases from V and 4 bases from J, with 13 bases between. The CDR3 DNA sequence: TGCGCCAGCAGCTTGGTGGCTTGGAAGGGAGAGACCCAGTACTTC. It codes for CASSLVAWKGETQYF. Full variable domain (missing parts from reference TRBV5-1 and TRBJ2-5): KAGVTQTPRYLIKTRGQQVTLSCSPISGHRSVSWYQQTPGQGLQFLFEYFSETQRNKGNFPGRFSGRQFSNSRSEMNVSTLELGDSALYLCASSLVAWKGETQYFGPGTRLLVL.

The CDR3 here is CASRQTDRELKAFF. CDR3 DNA: TGTGCCAGCAGACAGACCGACAGGGAATTAAAAGCTTTCTTT. The chain uses TRBV6-6 and TRBJ1-1, with TRBD1 identical over 7 bases. From germline, CDR1 is MNHNY and CDR2 SVGAGI (reference sequence). The CDR3 runs 14 residues. V was clipped by 6 bases and J by 9 bases; unmatched bases: 13.

For this clonotype: An end of the junction differs from the germline gene, which may be a read error. CDR3 DNA sequence: TGTGCTAGCAGCCCCCTACAGGGATTTACTGGGGCCAACGTCCTGACTTTC. This codes for CASSPLQGFTGANVLTF. The rearrangement uses TRBV7-6 and TRBJ2-6, with D possibly matching TRBD1 (6 bases). Per germline, CDR1 SGHVS and CDR2 FNYEAQ. This CDR3 contains 17 residues.

The chain links TRBV20-1 to TRBJ1-1, with 10 positions matching TRBD1. CDR1 is DFQATT, CDR2 SNEGSKA, per germline (reference sequence). J gave up 5 bases and V 0 bases, and 6 bases lay outside the gene matches. The CDR3 runs 15 residues. CDR3 nucleotides: TGCAGTGCTAGAGATCGACAGGGGGCTCTAACTGAAGCTTTCTTT. This encodes CSARDRQGALTEAFF.

This clonotype has only a few counts. The J gene is TRBJ2-7, the V gene TRBV2; D remains ambiguous. The CDR3 totals 14 residues. The V end was cut by 5 bases, the J end by 1 base, with 12 bases between. Per the germline V gene, CDR1 is SNHLY and CDR2 is FYNNEI. CDR3 residues: CASSYWATSYEQYF. The CDR3 DNA is TGTGCCAGCAGTTACTGGGCTACATCCTACGAGCAGTACTTC. Variable domain in full (rest from reference TRBV2 and TRBJ2-7): EPEVTQTPSHQVTQMGQEVILRCVPISNHLYFYWYRQILGQKVEFLVSFYNNEISEKSEIFDDQFSVERPDGSNFTLKIRSTKLEDSAMYFCASSYWATSYEQYFGPGTRLTVT.

This clonotype was observed at least ten times. The rearrangement links TRBV15 to TRBJ2-5; TRBD1 aligns across 10 bases. CDR1 is LNHNV, CDR2 YYDKDF, per germline (reference sequence). V trimming: 2 bases; J trimming: 4 bases; junction bases outside the gene matches: 4. This CDR3 contains 15 residues. The CDR3 is CATSRRDRGGETQYF. In DNA form, the CDR3 reads TGTGCCACCAGCAGAAGGGACAGGGGAGGAGAGACCCAGTACTTC.

This clonotype occurred many times. The genes are TRBV7-9 and TRBJ2-7, with TRBD2 as a possible D gene (6 bases). V lost 1 base to trimming and J lost 3 bases, with 7 bases between them. The CDR3 sequence is 13 residues long. Germline V lookup: CDR1 SEHNR, CDR2 FQNEAQ (reference sequence). The CDR3 bases are TGTGCCAGCAGCTTAGAGGGAGGCTACGAGCAGTACTTC. Amino acid sequence: CASSLEGGYEQYF.

This clonotype was picked up many times. The gene calls are TRBV10-3 and TRBJ2-7; a possible D gene is TRBD2 (7 bases). Trimming took 5 bases from V and 7 from J, leaving 18 bases between them. The CDR3 spans 14 residues. CDR1 ENHRY and CDR2 SYGVKD come from the germline V gene. This CDR3 is CAISSSGGLSEQYF. DNA of the CDR3: TGTGCCATCAGTTCCTCGGGGGGCCTTTCGGAGCAGTACTTC.

This clonotype was seen many times. The DNA of the CDR3 is TGTGCCAGCAGTGACGGGCTTTCACCCCTCCACTTT. Its protein product is CASSDGLSPLHF. The chain has TRBV2 and TRBJ1-6; D is unclear. Deletions cut 3 bases from V and 9 bases from J, with 6 bases between. The CDR3 length is 12 residues. CDR1 is SNHLY and CDR2 is FYNNEI in the germline V gene.

The V and J genes are TRBV14 and TRBJ2-2; possible D gene TRBD1, 6 bases. CDR1 and CDR2 from the germline V gene are SGHDN and FVKESK. This CDR3 region has 13 residues. Trimming left V 7 bases short and J 5 bases short, with 11 bases between. CDR3 sequence: CASTQGITGELFF. DNA of the CDR3: TGTGCCAGCACCCAGGGGATAACCGGGGAGCTGTTTTTT.